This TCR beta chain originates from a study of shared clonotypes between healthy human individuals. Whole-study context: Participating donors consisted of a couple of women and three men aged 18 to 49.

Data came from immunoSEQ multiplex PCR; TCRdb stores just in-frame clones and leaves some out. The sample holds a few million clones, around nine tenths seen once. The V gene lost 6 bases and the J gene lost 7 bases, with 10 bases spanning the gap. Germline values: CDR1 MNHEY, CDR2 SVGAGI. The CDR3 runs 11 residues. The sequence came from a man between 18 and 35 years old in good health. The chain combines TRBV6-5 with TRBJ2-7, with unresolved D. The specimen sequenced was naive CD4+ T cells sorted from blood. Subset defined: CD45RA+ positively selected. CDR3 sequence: CASSGFGEQYF. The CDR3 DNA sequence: TGTGCCAGCAGCGGGTTTGGGGAGCAGTACTTC.